A single sample gave rise to the 25 T cell receptor beta chains below, sequenced in a study of CD4 and CD8 cells across lung adenocarcinoma regions. In TCRdb, the PCR reads were re-called with MiXCR into one record per CDR3 protein. The repertoire has about 20,000 distinct CDR3 sequences, approximately 49% of them found once; the top ten carry about a quarter. The sequenced sample was CD8+ T cells from the center of a lung tumor. These TCRs come from a female donor with lung adenocarcinoma. The CD4 and CD8 labels of this study may be unreliable.

The table lists this clonotype with a few counts. The CDR3 protein is CASSGNSGRVEETQYF. CDR3 DNA sequence: TGCGCCAGCAGCGGTAATAGCGGGAGAGTGGAAGAGACCCAGTACTTC. The chain carries TRBV5-1 and TRBJ2-5, with 9 bases matching TRBD2. The V gene's germline CDR1 is SGHRS and CDR2 YFSETQ. The length of the CDR3 is 16 residues. Trimming removed 4 bases from V and 3 bases from J; junction bases left unmatched: 10. Based on the CDR3 plus reference TRBV5-1 and TRBJ2-5, the full variable domain is KAGVTQTPRYLIKTRGQQVTLSCSPISGHRSVSWYQQTPGQGLQFLFEYFSETQRNKGNFPGRFSGRQFSNSRSEMNVSTLELGDSALYLCASSGNSGRVEETQYFGPGTRLLVL.

The rearrangement uses TRBV4-1 and TRBJ1-3; 7 bases line up with TRBD1. Germline values: CDR1 MGHRA, CDR2 YSYEKL. Trimming took 5 bases from V and 6 from J; bases not matched to a gene: 7. The CDR3 spans 14 residues. The CDR3 spells CASSYQDRANTIYF. As DNA, the CDR3 is TGCGCCAGCAGCTACCAAGACAGGGCAAACACCATATATTTT.

The chain uses TRBV6-1 and TRBJ2-3, with TRBD1 matching over 8 bases. Germline V gene sequence: CDR1 MNHNS, CDR2 SASEGT. CDR3 size: 14 residues. With V trimmed by 6 bases and J by 1 base, 3 bases remained unmatched. This chain's CDR3 is CASRDRARTDTQYF. The CDR3 coding sequence is TGTGCCAGCAGGGACAGGGCGCGCACAGATACGCAGTATTTT.

To note about this clonotype: One end of the junction does not line up with germline, which may come from a read error. The chain joins TRBV10-1 to TRBJ2-1; D remains unclear. Germline CDR1 is WNHNN and CDR2 is SYGVQD (reference sequence). The CDR3 is 14 residues long. DNA of the CDR3: TGCGCGGGCAGCTCGGCTATGAGCACAGATACGCAGTATTTC. This translates into CAGSSAMSTDTQYF.

This clonotype was found many times. This sequence joins TRBV6-1 and TRBJ2-5, with 7 positions matching TRBD2. The V and J ends lost 4 bases and 1 base, in that order; junction bases with no gene match: 3. The length of the CDR3 is 14 residues. CDR1 and CDR2 from the germline V gene are MNHNS and SASEGT. The CDR3 is CASSGTSAQETQYF. CDR3 in DNA: TGTGCCAGCAGTGGTACTAGCGCCCAAGAGACCCAGTACTTC.

The J gene is TRBJ2-5, the V gene TRBV6-1; D is undetermined. The last part of the DNA fits TRBJ2-7 better; the J call may be wrong. CDR3 size: 11 residues. Germline V gene sequence: CDR1 MNHNS, CDR2 SASEGT. CDR3 coding DNA: TGTGCCAGCAGTGTTCCGGACGAGCAGTACTTC. Encoded protein: CASSVPDEQYF.

The table lists this clonotype with a few counts. J is TRBJ1-1 and V is TRBV10-3, with 9 bases lining up with TRBD1. This CDR3 is 15 amino acids long. V was pared by 6 bases and J by 3 bases, with 8 bases of the junction left unmatched. Germline CDR1 reads ENHRY; CDR2 reads SYGVKD. CDR3 in amino acids: CAISPGTGYDTEAFF. The DNA for the CDR3 is TGTGCCATCAGCCCCGGGACAGGGTACGACACTGAAGCTTTCTTT.

Concerning this clonotype itself: Relative to the germline gene, one junction end is altered; a read error may explain this. V is TRBV4-1 and J is TRBJ2-5, with TRBD2 matching over 8 bases. The CDR3 totals 16 residues. Per the germline V gene, CDR1 is MGHRA and CDR2 is YSYEKL. DNA for the CDR3: TGCGCCAGCAGCCGCCGGACTAGCTTGGCCACAGAGACGCAGTACTTC. Amino acid sequence: CASSRRTSLATETQYF.

With respect to this clonotype: One junction end disagrees with the germline gene, perhaps due to a read error. V is TRBV12-3 or TRBV12-4 and J is TRBJ2-4; D tentatively fits TRBD1 or TRBD2 (5 bases each). The CDR3 is made up of 18 amino acids. CDR3 region: CASSGRGSGLWAKNTQYF. The CDR3 DNA follows: TGTGCCAGCAGTGGCCGCGGGTCGGGGCTGTGGGCCAAAAACACTCAGTACTTC.

This chain uses TRBV7-6 with TRBJ2-2; D may be TRBD1 or TRBD2 (5 bases each). Trimming cost V 3 bases and J 4 bases, with 9 bases left between them. This CDR3 is 14 amino acids long. Per germline, CDR1 SGHVS and CDR2 FNYEAQ. The CDR3 nucleotides are TGTGCCAGCAGCTTTGGGACCGTCACCGGGGAGCTGTTTTTT. Translated: CASSFGTVTGELFF.

This clonotype showed up many times. The genes are TRBV6-5 and TRBJ2-3; 8 bases map to TRBD2. Unmatched junction bases numbered 17, after V lost 0 bases and J lost 0 bases. This CDR3 has 21 amino acids. The germline V gene has CDR1 MNHEY and CDR2 SVGAGI. CDR3 in amino acids: CASSYSKFIGREGTSTDTQYF. In nucleotides, the CDR3 is TGTGCCAGCAGTTACTCGAAGTTCATAGGTCGGGAGGGTACTAGCACAGATACGCAGTATTTT.

CDR3 coding DNA: TGTGCCAGCAGTGGACAAATGAACACTGAAGCTTTCTTT. Translated: CASSGQMNTEAFF. The chain joins TRBV6-1 to TRBJ1-1; D not certain. The CDR3 covers 13 residues. Per germline, CDR1 MNHNS and CDR2 SASEGT. Trimming removed 4 bases from V and 0 bases from J, with 6 bases in between.

CDR3 in DNA: TGTGCCAGCAGTTACCCGGGACTAGCGGGGGGGCCAGAGACCCAGTACTTC. Translating gives CASSYPGLAGGPETQYF. This sequence joins TRBV6-2 or TRBV6-3 and TRBJ2-5; 16 nucleotides align to TRBD2. This CDR3 is built from 17 residues. In germline, CDR1 is MNHEY, CDR2 SVGEGT. J gave up 4 bases and V 2 bases, and 4 bases lay outside the gene matches.

This clonotype was seen a few times. This chain joins TRBV2 and TRBJ2-2, with a weak D call TRBD1 (5 bases). Trimming shortened V by 6 bases and J by 7 bases, and 12 bases separated the two germline ends. Germline loops: CDR1 SNHLY, CDR2 FYNNEI. This CDR3 contains 13 residues. The CDR3: CASSTRVDGELFF. CDR3 nucleotides: TGTGCCAGCAGCACCAGGGTTGACGGGGAGCTGTTTTTT.

The chain has TRBV10-1 and TRBJ2-2, with D perhaps TRBD1 or TRBD2 (7 bases each). V lost 2 bases and J 16 bases, leaving 41 bases between the germline ends. This CDR3 spans 21 amino acids. Looked up from germline, CDR1 is WNHNN and CDR2 is SYGVQD (reference sequence). The CDR3 region has the DNA TGCGCCAGCAGTGAGAGTGAGTCGGGGGGTCGCCAGACCGCGAACACAGGGGCGCAGTTTTTT. Its translation is CASSESESGGRQTANTGAQFF.

This clonotype was recorded many times. A much larger clone lies one base from this, so it may be a read error. The gene calls are TRBV7-2 and TRBJ2-5; TRBD1 matches 8 bases. J gave up 11 bases and V 5 bases, and 13 bases lay outside the gene matches. The CDR3 length is 14 residues. Germline values: CDR1 SGHTA, CDR2 FQGNSA. Here the CDR3 reads CASSKDRAAGEQYF. The CDR3 DNA reads as TGTGCCAGCAGCAAGGACAGGGCCGCAGGGGAGCAGTACTTC.

The chain joins TRBV6-5 to TRBJ2-2; D is unclear. This CDR3 region has 12 residues. Germline CDR1 reads MNHEY; CDR2 reads SVGAGI. V dropped 2 bases and J dropped 7 bases, with 5 bases sitting between them. The CDR3 DNA reads TGTGCCAGCAGTTACGGTATCGGGGAGCTGTTTTTT. Its protein is CASSYGIGELFF.

The chain joins TRBV6-1 to TRBJ2-3, with 8 bases aligning to TRBD2. This CDR3 comprises 15 residues. Germline CDR1 is MNHNS and CDR2 is SASEGT. J lost 11 bases, V lost 7 bases, and 17 bases had no gene match. CDR3 in DNA: TGTGCCAGCAAAAAGACGGGGGGGGACACCGGGGAGCAGTATTTT. Translated: CASKKTGGDTGEQYF.

The rearrangement uses TRBV11-3 and TRBJ2-5; D call uncertain. V gave up 5 bases and J gave up 0 bases, with 7 bases separating them. The CDR3 length is 13 residues. Germline assignment: CDR1 SGHNT and CDR2 YENEEA. The chain's CDR3 is CASSGGDQETQYF. The CDR3 coding sequence is TGTGCCAGCAGCGGCGGTGACCAAGAGACCCAGTACTTC.

This clonotype was seen only a few times. V and J are TRBV6-5 and TRBJ2-1; perhaps TRBD2 as D (6 bases). Trimming removed 7 bases from V and 13 bases from J, with 29 bases in between. This CDR3 spans 16 amino acids. The germline CDR1 and CDR2 sequences are MNHEY and SVGAGI. The CDR3 loop is CASTYLSRAGKETQFF. The DNA for the CDR3 is TGTGCCAGCACTTATTTATCCCGGGCGGGAAAGGAGACCCAGTTCTTC.

This chain joins TRBV6-1 and TRBJ2-1; 7 nucleotides align to TRBD1. CDR1 is MNHNS and CDR2 is SASEGT in the germline V gene. The CDR3 extends over 17 amino acids. The V gene end was trimmed by 8 bases and the J gene end by 2 bases; junction bases not matched to a gene: 15. CDR3 residues: CASPDRSGGKAYNEQFF. The CDR3 DNA follows: TGTGCCAGCCCCGATCGTTCAGGGGGTAAGGCCTACAATGAGCAGTTCTTC.

About this clonotype itself: Sequence at one end of the junction differs from germline and may be a read error. The chain couples TRBV4-1 to TRBJ2-3; tentative D call: TRBD2 (5 bases). Per the germline V gene, CDR1 is MGHRA and CDR2 is YSYEKL. The CDR3 contains 17 residues. The CDR3 DNA reads as TGCGCCAGCAGCCAAGTCCCCGGCCGTGGAGGCACAGACACTCAGTACTTT. Protein product: CASSQVPGRGGTDTQYF.

The V and J genes are TRBV4-1 and TRBJ2-1; TRBD2 agrees at 8 bases. The junction had 11 bases not matched to a gene; V was cut back by 0 bases and J by 4 bases. Germline CDR1 is MGHRA and CDR2 is YSYEKL. The CDR3 has 18 amino acids. CDR3 sequence: CASSQDHTSGGLYNEQFF. In DNA form, the CDR3 reads TGCGCCAGCAGCCAAGACCACACGAGCGGGGGACTGTACAATGAGCAGTTCTTC.

The chain carries TRBV6-1 and TRBJ2-1; 9 bases line up with TRBD1. The end of the DNA fits TRBJ2-7 better, so the J call may be wrong. This CDR3 has 14 residues. CDR1 and CDR2 (germline): MNHNS, SASEGT. The CDR3 sequence: CASSGQGGSYEQYF. DNA for the CDR3: TGTGCCAGCAGTGGACAGGGGGGGTCCTACGAGCAGTACTTC.

CDR3 in amino acids: CASREAGAVSTDTQYF. The DNA of the CDR3 is TGCGCCAGCAGAGAGGCTGGGGCAGTGAGCACAGATACGCAGTATTTT. This rearrangement joins TRBV5-1 to TRBJ2-3; D is possibly TRBD1 (5 bases). The CDR3 is made up of 16 amino acids. Trimming removed 5 bases at V and 0 bases at J, with 16 bases between. CDR1 and CDR2 (germline): SGHRS, YFSETQ. The whole variable domain, remainder taken from reference TRBV5-1 and TRBJ2-3, is KAGVTQTPRYLIKTRGQQVTLSCSPISGHRSVSWYQQTPGQGLQFLFEYFSETQRNKGNFPGRFSGRQFSNSRSEMNVSTLELGDSALYLCASREAGAVSTDTQYFGPGTRLTVL.